The T cell receptor beta chain under discussion was sequenced for a study of PD-1 blockade in classical Hodgkin lymphoma. As concerns this clone: Antigen: not known.

Repertoires were generated with immunoSEQ multiplex PCR, while TCRdb's copy carries only in-frame clones and drops some. The sample contains tens of thousands of clones, about 77% of which appear only once. General study findings and limits: Patients starting nivolumab under 1 year after ASCT were excluded.

Trimming at V came to 3 bases and at J to 7 bases, leaving 11 bases not matched to a gene. The germline CDR1 and CDR2 sequences are KGHSH and LQKENI. The CDR3 is made up of 15 amino acids. Time point of the sample: cycle 4 day 1 (C4D1), after 6 weeks of nivolumab. Each patient experienced a relapse that followed autologous stem cell transplantation, and brentuximab vedotin exposure varied. The rearrangement links TRBV18 to TRBJ2-7, with 8 bases fitting TRBD2. This TCR came from a human donor with classical Hodgkin lymphoma. The specimen was peripheral blood mononuclear cells (PBMCs), collected before the fourth cycle of nivolumab. The CDR3 region is CASSPRAGLGGEQYF. CDR3 bases: TGTGCCAGCTCACCCAGGGCGGGACTAGGCGGGGAGCAGTACTTC.